This T cell receptor (beta chain) comes out of a study of blood T cell repertoires in COVID-19. Study context: The United States, Italy and Spain supplied acute and convalescent COVID-19 samples. T cells, B-cell-depleted T cells, or PBMCs provided the cDNA or gDNA that served as material.

V lost 5 bases and J lost 4; bases outside the gene matches: 12. This CDR3 spans 16 amino acids. CDR1 is LNHDA, CDR2 SQIVND, per germline (reference sequence). Profiled with immunoSEQ multiplex PCR; TCRdb holds only in-frame clones, not every one. This sample has some 66,000 clones; roughly nine tenths occur once, and the top ten carry approximately 7.5%. The gene calls are TRBV19 and TRBJ1-2, with 8 bases fitting TRBD1. This receptor was identified in a human donor in a cohort sampled during active COVID-19. Sequences were obtained from peripheral blood. The CDR3 bases are TGTGCCAGTAGTCCTCCCGACAGGGGCCGGGGCTATGGCTACACCTTC. This gives the protein CASSPPDRGRGYGYTF.